The sequence of this TCR beta chain was determined in a study of blood T cell repertoires in COVID-19. As for the study in general: The United States, Italy and Spain provided the acute and convalescent COVID-19 samples. From T cells, B-cell-depleted T cells, or PBMCs came the material, which was cDNA or gDNA.

Study processing details: Estimated nucleated cell counts came from reference gene primer amplification. Method: immunoSEQ multiplex PCR; TCRdb's copy keeps in-frame clones and lacks some. The V and J calls and clone size come from that table; D and trimming were worked out from the DNA. The sample contains roughly 68,000 clones, 70% to 90% of which appear only once. The CDR3 loop spans 13 amino acids. V was pared by 6 bases and J by 5 bases, with 7 bases of the junction left unmatched. Per germline, CDR1 LNHDA and CDR2 SQIVND (reference sequence). Sequenced sample: peripheral blood. J is TRBJ2-7 and V is TRBV19; TRBD1 aligns across 7 bases. The receptor's source is a woman between 45 and 60 years old with COVID-19, enrolled during active disease. The CDR3 region has the DNA TGTGCCAGTAGCAGGACAGGAACAAACGAGCAGTACTTC. Translating it yields CASSRTGTNEQYF.